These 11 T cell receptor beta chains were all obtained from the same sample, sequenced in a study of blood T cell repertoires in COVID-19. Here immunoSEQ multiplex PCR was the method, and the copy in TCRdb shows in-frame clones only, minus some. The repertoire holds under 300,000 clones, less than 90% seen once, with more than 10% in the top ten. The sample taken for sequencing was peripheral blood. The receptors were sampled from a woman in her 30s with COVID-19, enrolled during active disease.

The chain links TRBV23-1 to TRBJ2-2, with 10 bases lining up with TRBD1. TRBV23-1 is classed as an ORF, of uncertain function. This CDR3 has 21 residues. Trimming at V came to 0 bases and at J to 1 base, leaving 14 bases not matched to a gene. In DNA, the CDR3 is TGCGCCAGCAGTCAATCTATGGCCAAGCGGGACAGGGGAGGGAACACCGGGGAGCTGTTTTTT. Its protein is CASSQSMAKRDRGGNTGELFF.

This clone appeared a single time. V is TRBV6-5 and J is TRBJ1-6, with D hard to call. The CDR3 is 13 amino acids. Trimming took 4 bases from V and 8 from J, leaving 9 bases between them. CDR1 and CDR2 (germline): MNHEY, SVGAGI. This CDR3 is CASSSVTYSPLHF. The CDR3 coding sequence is TGTGCCAGCAGTTCAGTTACCTATTCACCCCTCCACTTT.

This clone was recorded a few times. CDR3 sequence: CASSITGWNEQFF. In DNA form, the CDR3 reads TGTGCCAGTAGTATTACCGGTTGGAATGAGCAGTTCTTC. The gene calls are TRBV19 and TRBJ2-1; D gene ambiguous. CDR1 is LNHDA, CDR2 SQIVND, per germline (reference sequence). V was clipped by 3 bases and J by 7 bases, with 10 bases between them. The CDR3 runs to 13 residues.

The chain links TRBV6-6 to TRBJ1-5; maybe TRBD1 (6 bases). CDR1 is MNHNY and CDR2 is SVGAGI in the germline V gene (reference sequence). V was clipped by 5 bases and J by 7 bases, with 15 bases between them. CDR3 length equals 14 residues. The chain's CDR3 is CASSPYTGRQPQHF. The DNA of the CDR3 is TGTGCCAGCAGTCCATATACAGGGAGACAGCCCCAGCATTTT.

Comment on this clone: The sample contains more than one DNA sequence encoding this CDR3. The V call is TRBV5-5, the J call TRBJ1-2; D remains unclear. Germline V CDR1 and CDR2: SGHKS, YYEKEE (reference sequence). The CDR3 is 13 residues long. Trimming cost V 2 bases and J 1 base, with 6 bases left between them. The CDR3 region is CASSLGSNYGYTF. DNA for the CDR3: TGTGCCAGCAGCTTAGGGAGTAACTATGGCTACACCTTC. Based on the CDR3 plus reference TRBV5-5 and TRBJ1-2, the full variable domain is DAGVTQSPTHLIKTRGQQVTLRCSPISGHKSVSWYQQVLGQGPQFIFQYYEKEERGRGNFPDRFSARQFPNYSSELNVNALLLGDSALYLCASSLGSNYGYTFGSGTRLTVV.

CDR3 sequence: CASSPAASSNQPQHF. In nucleotides, the CDR3 is TGTGCCAGCAGTCCCGCGGCGTCTAGCAATCAGCCCCAGCATTTT. The rearrangement uses TRBV27 and TRBJ1-5; D is undetermined. Germline lookup yields CDR1 MNHEY and CDR2 SMNVEV (reference sequence). Deletions cut 5 bases from V and 0 bases from J, with 11 bases between. This CDR3 region has 15 residues.

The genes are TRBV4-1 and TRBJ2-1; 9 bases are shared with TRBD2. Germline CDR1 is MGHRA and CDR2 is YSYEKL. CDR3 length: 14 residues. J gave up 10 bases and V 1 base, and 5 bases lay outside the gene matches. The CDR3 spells CASSQVAGGLEQFF. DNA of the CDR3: TGCGCCAGCAGCCAAGTTGCGGGGGGGCTCGAGCAGTTCTTC.

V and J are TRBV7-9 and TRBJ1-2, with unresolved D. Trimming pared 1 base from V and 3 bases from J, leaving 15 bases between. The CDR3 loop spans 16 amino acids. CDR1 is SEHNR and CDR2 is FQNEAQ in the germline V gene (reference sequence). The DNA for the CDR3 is TGTGCCAGCAGCTTAGGCCGCGCCGAAGCATACTATGGCTACACCTTC. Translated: CASSLGRAEAYYGYTF.

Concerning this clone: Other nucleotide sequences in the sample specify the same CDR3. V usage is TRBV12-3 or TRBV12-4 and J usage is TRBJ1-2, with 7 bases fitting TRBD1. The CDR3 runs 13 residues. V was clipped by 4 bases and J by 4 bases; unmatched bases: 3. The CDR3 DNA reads TGTGCCAGCAGTTCAGGGGGGTCCTATGGCTACACCTTC. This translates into CASSSGGSYGYTF.

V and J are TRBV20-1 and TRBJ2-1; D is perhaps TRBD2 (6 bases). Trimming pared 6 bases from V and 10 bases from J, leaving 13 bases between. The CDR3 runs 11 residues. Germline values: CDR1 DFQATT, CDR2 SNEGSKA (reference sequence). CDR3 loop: CSAQPGGEQFF. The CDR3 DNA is TGCAGTGCCCAGCCTGGGGGGGAGCAGTTCTTC.

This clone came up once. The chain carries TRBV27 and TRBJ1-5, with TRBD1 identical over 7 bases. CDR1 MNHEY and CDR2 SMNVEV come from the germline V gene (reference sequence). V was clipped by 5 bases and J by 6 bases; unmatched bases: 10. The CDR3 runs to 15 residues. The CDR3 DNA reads TGTGCCAGCAGTACCTCCCAGGGGGAAAGTCAGCCCCAGCATTTT. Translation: CASSTSQGESQPQHF.